The following is a TCR beta chain sequence with its context. At least ten counts were recorded for this clonotype. Its antigen remains unidentified. Base qualities are not recorded, but no much larger clone differs from it by a single base. These data originate in a study of T-cell memory formation after mild COVID-19 (dated by TCRdb to 2020 to 2023). In the study overall: Most TCR sequence clusters were specific to one of the two donors. In two donors, T-cell clones that expanded and contracted after mild COVID-19 were tracked by sequencing TCRalpha and TCRbeta repertoires over time. Two young, previously healthy adult volunteers, one female and one male, were included in the cohort.

Instrument on record: Illumina NovaSeq 6000. Using 5'RACE with constant-segment primers, TCRalpha and TCRbeta cDNA libraries were constructed, with sample barcodes and unique molecular identifiers added in the process. RNA was extracted from every sample with Trizol reagent. Libraries were amplified in two PCR steps, with a second sample barcode and Illumina TruSeq adapters added in the second step. Sequencing of libraries was performed on an Illumina NovaSeq with 2 x 150 bp paired-end reads. On the study's bioinformatics: Reads were demultiplexed and collapsed into UMI-guided consensus sequences with migec v1.2.7. Using mixcr v2.1.11, UMI consensuses were aligned to TRA and TRB V and J templates and then assembled into clonotypes. A clonotype was counted as expanded or contracted only if both edgeR and NoisET called the change significant, with noise models trained on biological replicates. For edgeR calls, the cutoffs were a false discovery rate-adjusted p below 0.01 and a log2 fold-change threshold of 1. PCA with hierarchical clustering of max-normalized trajectories of the 1000 most abundant clonotypes was used as exploratory dynamics analysis. The CD4 or CD8 phenotype of responding clones was assigned using the separately sequenced CD4+ and CD8+ repertoires. TCRdb handled the public reads itself, with Q25 trimming in fastp and clone calling in MiXCR, and kept productive beta chains. Duplicate CDR3 protein sequences are folded into a single record with the most common DNA and genes. What appears here as the V and J calls and clone size reflects TCRdb's work, not the paper's. This sample gives 350,000 to 500,000 distinct CDR3 sequences in total; around a quarter of them show up just once. Jointly, the top ten make up 13% of the sample.

Study-wide findings and limitations: Contracting CD4+ clones were located mainly in the CM and EM memory subsets, whereas CD8+ clones were found to be enriched in EMRA. The study included only a couple of mild cases, and larger cohorts that include severe cases with pre-infection samples were judged to be necessary. Some responding clones were found in pre-infection memory, which suggests that pre-existing cross-reactive memory T cells took part in the SARS-CoV-2 response. Whether the second-wave clones peaking on day 37 were SARS-CoV-2 specific was not confirmed. Balanced CD4/CD8 phenotypes were observed for clones contracting from day 15 to 85, whereas a bias towards CD4+ was observed for a second wave of clones expanding from day 15 to 37.

V ends up 6 bases short and J 4 bases short, with an unmatched junction base count of 3. Reading from cysteine to phenylalanine, the CDR3 counts 14 amino acids. Just the 42-base CDR3 DNA is kept, in frame starting at base 1. Ficoll-Paque density gradient centrifugation was used to isolate PBMCs. This sequence was found in an adult woman who had mild COVID-19 (a few samples of this study predate the infection). The sample titles of this study are shuffled in the database, so cell type and time point are left out; the donor was told from shared clones. The chain is assembled from TRBV12-3 or TRBV12-4 and TRBJ2-5; the central 12 bases match TRBD2. The sequenced sample consisted of PBMCs or a T cell subset sorted from them (not recorded which). This receptor carries the CDR3 CASSLAGGPETQYF. The nucleotide sequence reads TGTGCCAGCAGCCTAGCGGGGGGGCCAGAGACCCAGTACTTC.